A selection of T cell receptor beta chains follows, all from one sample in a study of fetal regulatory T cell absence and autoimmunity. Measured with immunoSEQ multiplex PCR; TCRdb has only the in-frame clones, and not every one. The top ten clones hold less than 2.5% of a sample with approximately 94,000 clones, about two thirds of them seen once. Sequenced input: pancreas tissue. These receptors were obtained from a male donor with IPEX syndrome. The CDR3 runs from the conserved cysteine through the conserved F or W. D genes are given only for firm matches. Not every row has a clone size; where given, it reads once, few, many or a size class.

cdr3_nt: TGTGCCAGCAGTTACTCGCTCATAGACCCTGGGGGCTACACCTTC
cdr3_aa: CASSYSLIDPGGYTF
v_call: TRBV6-6
clone_size: NA
d_call: NA
j_call: TRBJ1-2

cdr3_nt: TGTGCCAGCAGCTTAGGACAGGGGGGAGGAAACACCATATATTTT
cdr3_aa: CASSLGQGGGNTIYF
v_call: TRBV11-2
clone_size: NA
d_call: TRBD1
j_call: TRBJ1-3

cdr3_nt: TGTGCCAGCAGTTTGGCTAGCGGGGAGATCACAGATACGCAGTATTTT
cdr3_aa: CASSLASGEITDTQYF
v_call: TRBV27
clone_size: NA
d_call: TRBD2
j_call: TRBJ2-3

cdr3_nt: TGTGCCGGGCTAGCGAACTCCTACGAGCAGTACTTC
cdr3_aa: CAGLANSYEQYF
v_call: TRBV2
clone_size: few
d_call: NA
j_call: TRBJ2-7

cdr3_nt: TGCGCCAGCAGCCGATACAGGGGGCGCGTCTCTGAAGCTTTCTTT
cdr3_aa: CASSRYRGRVSEAFF
v_call: TRBV4-1
clone_size: once
d_call: TRBD1
j_call: TRBJ1-1

cdr3_nt: TGTGCCAGCAGCTTTACAGCTCCTGCCTACGAGCAGTACTTC
cdr3_aa: CASSFTAPAYEQYF
v_call: TRBV11-2
clone_size: once
d_call: NA
j_call: TRBJ2-7

cdr3_nt: TGTGCCAGCAGCTCCCTAGTCGCCCGCGGGGGATCCTACAATGAGCAGTTCTTC
cdr3_aa: CASSSLVARGGSYNEQFF
v_call: TRBV11-2
clone_size: NA
d_call: TRBD2
j_call: TRBJ2-1

cdr3_nt: TGTGCCAGCAGCTTGGGGGGCGAGAGCTATGGCTACACCTTC
cdr3_aa: CASSLGGESYGYTF
v_call: TRBV5-6
clone_size: NA
d_call: NA
j_call: TRBJ1-2

cdr3_nt: TGTGCCAGCACCCATCACAGGGGGCATGGCTACACCTTC
cdr3_aa: CASTHHRGHGYTF
v_call: TRBV5-4
clone_size: NA
d_call: TRBD1
j_call: TRBJ1-2

cdr3_nt: TGTGCCAGCAGCTTAGCCCCTAGAAGCACAGATACGCAGTATTTT
cdr3_aa: CASSLAPRSTDTQYF
v_call: TRBV7-2
clone_size: NA
d_call: NA
j_call: TRBJ2-3

cdr3_nt: TGTGCCTGGAGTCCCTTGGACGTTGAAGCTTTCTTT
cdr3_aa: CAWSPLDVEAFF
v_call: TRBV30
clone_size: NA
d_call: NA
j_call: TRBJ1-1

cdr3_nt: TGTGCCAGTAGTATAGGGCCCTCCTACGAGCAGTACTTC
cdr3_aa: CASSIGPSYEQYF
v_call: TRBV19
clone_size: NA
d_call: NA
j_call: TRBJ2-7

cdr3_nt: TGCGCCAGCAGCTCCACAGGGGGGGGCGAGCAGTACTTC
cdr3_aa: CASSSTGGGEQYF
v_call: TRBV5-1
clone_size: once
d_call: NA
j_call: TRBJ2-7

cdr3_nt: TGTGCCAGCAGCGTGGGTGGGACAGCCTACGAGCAGTACTTC
cdr3_aa: CASSVGGTAYEQYF
v_call: TRBV9
clone_size: NA
d_call: TRBD1
j_call: TRBJ2-7

cdr3_nt: TGTGCCAGCAGCTTGTATAGGGGCTTGAGGACTGAAGCTTTCTTT
cdr3_aa: CASSLYRGLRTEAFF
v_call: TRBV5-6
clone_size: NA
d_call: NA
j_call: TRBJ1-1

cdr3_nt: TGTGCCAGCAGCCAAGGGTGGGAGGTACCGTACGAGCAGTACTTC
cdr3_aa: CASSQGWEVPYEQYF
v_call: TRBV4-2
clone_size: NA
d_call: NA
j_call: TRBJ2-7

cdr3_nt: TGCGCCAGCAGCTTGGGTGGGACGGCAAACACAGATACGCAGTATTTT
cdr3_aa: CASSLGGTANTDTQYF
v_call: TRBV5-1
clone_size: NA
d_call: NA
j_call: TRBJ2-3

cdr3_nt: TGTGCCAGCAGCCTCACTAGGTACGAGCAGTACTTC
cdr3_aa: CASSLTRYEQYF
v_call: TRBV7-2
clone_size: once
d_call: NA
j_call: TRBJ2-7

cdr3_nt: TGTGCCAGCAGTCGGCGGTCGTTCGGGGAGCTGTTTTTT
cdr3_aa: CASSRRSFGELFF
v_call: TRBV27
clone_size: few
d_call: NA
j_call: TRBJ2-2

cdr3_nt: TGTGCCAGCAGTTACGGGACAGGGAACTATGGCTACACCTTC
cdr3_aa: CASSYGTGNYGYTF
v_call: TRBV6-6
clone_size: NA
d_call: TRBD1
j_call: TRBJ1-2

cdr3_nt: TGTGCCAGCAGCCCCCCCACAGATACGCAGTATTTT
cdr3_aa: CASSPPTDTQYF
v_call: TRBV9
clone_size: NA
d_call: NA
j_call: TRBJ2-3

cdr3_nt: TGTGCCACCTTCGACAGTCTTTCATACAATGAAAAACTGTTTTTT
cdr3_aa: CATFDSLSYNEKLFF
v_call: TRBV15
clone_size: once
d_call: NA
j_call: TRBJ1-4